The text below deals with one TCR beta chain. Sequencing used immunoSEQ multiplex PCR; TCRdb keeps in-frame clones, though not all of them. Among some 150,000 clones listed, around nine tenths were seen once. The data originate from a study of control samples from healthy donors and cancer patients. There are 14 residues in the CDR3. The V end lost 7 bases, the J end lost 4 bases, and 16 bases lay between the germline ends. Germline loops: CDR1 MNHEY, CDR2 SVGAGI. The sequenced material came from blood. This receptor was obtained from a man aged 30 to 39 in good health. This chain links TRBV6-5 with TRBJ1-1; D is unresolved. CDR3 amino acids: CASIQTSRLTEAFF. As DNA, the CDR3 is TGTGCCAGCATCCAGACTAGTCGCCTCACTGAAGCTTTCTTT.